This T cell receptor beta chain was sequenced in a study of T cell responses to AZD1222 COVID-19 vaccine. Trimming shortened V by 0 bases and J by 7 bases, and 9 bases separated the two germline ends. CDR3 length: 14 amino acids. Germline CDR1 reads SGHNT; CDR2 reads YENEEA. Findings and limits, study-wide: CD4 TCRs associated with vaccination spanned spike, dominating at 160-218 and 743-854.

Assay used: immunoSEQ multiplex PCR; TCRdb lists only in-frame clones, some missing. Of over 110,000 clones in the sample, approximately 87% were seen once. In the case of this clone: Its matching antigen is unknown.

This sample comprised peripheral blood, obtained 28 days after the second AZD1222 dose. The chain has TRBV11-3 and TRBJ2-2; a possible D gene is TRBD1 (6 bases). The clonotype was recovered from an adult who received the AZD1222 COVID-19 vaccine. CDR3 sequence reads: CASSLDEGGGELFF. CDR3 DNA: TGTGCCAGCAGCTTAGATGAAGGGGGCGGGGAGCTGTTTTTT.